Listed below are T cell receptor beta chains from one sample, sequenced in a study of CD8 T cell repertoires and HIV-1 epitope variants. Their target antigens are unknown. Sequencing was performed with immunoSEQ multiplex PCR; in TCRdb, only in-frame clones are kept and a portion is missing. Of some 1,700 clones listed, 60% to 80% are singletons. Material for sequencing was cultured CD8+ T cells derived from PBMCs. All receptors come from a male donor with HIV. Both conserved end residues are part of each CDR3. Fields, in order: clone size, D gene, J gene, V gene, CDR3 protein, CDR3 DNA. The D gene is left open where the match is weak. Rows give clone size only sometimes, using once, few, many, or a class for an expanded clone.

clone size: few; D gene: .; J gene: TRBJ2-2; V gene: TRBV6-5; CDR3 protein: CASSSDSTGELFF; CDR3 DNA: TGTGCCAGCAGCTCGGACAGCACCGGGGAGCTGTTTTTT
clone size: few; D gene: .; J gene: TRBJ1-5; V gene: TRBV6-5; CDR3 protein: CASSGGQGIHQPQHF; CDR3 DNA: TGTGCCAGCAGTGGGGGGCAGGGGATACATCAGCCCCAGCATTTT
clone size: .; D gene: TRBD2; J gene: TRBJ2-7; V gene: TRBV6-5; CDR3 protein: CASTTTSGSSYEQYF; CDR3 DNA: TGTGCCAGCACTACGACTAGCGGGAGCTCCTACGAGCAGTACTTC
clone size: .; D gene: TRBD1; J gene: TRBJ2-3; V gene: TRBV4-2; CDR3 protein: CASSQDPGTGVGDLTDTQYF; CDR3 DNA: TGTGCCAGCAGCCAAGATCCCGGGACAGGGGTAGGGGATTTAACAGATACGCAGTATTTT
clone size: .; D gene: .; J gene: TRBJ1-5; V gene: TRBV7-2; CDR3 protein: CASSLGPGGNQPQHF; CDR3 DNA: TGTGCCAGCAGCTTAGGGCCCGGCGGCAATCAGCCCCAGCATTTT
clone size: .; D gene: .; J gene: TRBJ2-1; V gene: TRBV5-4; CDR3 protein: CASSPQGGLPADNEQFF; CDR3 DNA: TGTGCCAGCAGCCCCCAGGGTGGACTCCCCGCCGACAATGAGCAGTTCTTC
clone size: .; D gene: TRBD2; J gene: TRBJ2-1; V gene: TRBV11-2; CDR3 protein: CASSGEEFGGRIIIF; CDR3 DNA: TGTGCCAGCAGCGGTGAGGAGTTTGGCGGGAGAATCATTATCTTC
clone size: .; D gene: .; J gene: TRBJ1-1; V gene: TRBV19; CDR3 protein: CASSDYGALNTEAFF; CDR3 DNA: TGTGCCAGTAGTGATTACGGGGCTCTGAACACTGAAGCTTTCTTT
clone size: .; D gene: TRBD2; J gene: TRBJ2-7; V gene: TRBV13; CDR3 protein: CASSLRLAEPYEQYF; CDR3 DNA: TGTGCCAGCAGCTTAAGGCTAGCGGAGCCCTACGAGCAGTACTTC
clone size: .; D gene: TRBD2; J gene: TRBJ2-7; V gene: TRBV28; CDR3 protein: CASSLLAGGLYEQYF; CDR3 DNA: TGTGCCAGCAGTTTACTAGCGGGGGGTCTCTACGAGCAGTACTTC
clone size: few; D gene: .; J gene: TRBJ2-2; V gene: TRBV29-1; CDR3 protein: CSVLKGTGELFF; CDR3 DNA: TGCAGCGTCTTGAAGGGCACCGGGGAGCTGTTTTTT
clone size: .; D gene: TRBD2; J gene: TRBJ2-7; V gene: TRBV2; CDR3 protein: CASSGLAPSSYEQYF; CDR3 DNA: TGTGCCAGCAGTGGACTAGCGCCGAGCTCCTACGAGCAGTACTTC
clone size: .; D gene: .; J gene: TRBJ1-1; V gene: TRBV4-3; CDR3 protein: CASSQDEIAEAFF; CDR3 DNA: TGCGCCAGCAGCCAAGATGAAATCGCTGAAGCTTTCTTT
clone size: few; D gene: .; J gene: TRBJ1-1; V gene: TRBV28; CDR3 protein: CASTPGARVPEAFF; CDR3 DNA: TGTGCCAGCACCCCTGGGGCACGGGTGCCCGAAGCTTTCTTT
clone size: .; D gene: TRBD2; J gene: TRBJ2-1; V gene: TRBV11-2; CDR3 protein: CASSLTKTSGAYNEQFF; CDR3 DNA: TGTGCCAGCAGCTTAACCAAGACTAGCGGCGCCTACAATGAGCAGTTCTTC
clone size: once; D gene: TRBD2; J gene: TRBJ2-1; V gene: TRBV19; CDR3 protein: CASSIAGTSGGGLDEQFF; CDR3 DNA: TGTGCCAGTAGTATAGCAGGGACTAGCGGGGGGGGTTTGGATGAGCAGTTCTTC